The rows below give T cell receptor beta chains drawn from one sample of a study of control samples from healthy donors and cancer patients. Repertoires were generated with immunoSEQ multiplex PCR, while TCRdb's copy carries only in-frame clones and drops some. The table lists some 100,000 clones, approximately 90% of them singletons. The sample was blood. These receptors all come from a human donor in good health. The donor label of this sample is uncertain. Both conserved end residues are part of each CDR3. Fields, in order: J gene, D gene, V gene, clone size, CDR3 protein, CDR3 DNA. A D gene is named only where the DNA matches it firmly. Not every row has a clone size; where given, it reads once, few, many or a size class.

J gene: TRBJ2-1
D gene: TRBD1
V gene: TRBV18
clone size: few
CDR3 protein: CASSQPGQGVYEQFF
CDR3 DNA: TGTGCCAGCTCACAACCGGGACAGGGTGTCTATGAGCAGTTCTTC

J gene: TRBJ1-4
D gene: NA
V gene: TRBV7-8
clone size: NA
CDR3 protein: CASAPSGSLAEQLFF
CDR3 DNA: TGTGCCAGCGCTCCCTCAGGGAGTTTAGCTGAACAACTGTTTTTT

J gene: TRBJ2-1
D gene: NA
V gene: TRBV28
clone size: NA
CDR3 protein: CASSEGSRQQFF
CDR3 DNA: TGTGCCAGCAGTGAAGGGAGTCGTCAGCAGTTCTTC

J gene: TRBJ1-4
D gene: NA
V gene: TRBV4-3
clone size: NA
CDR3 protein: CASSQEHTATNEKLFF
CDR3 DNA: TGCGCCAGCAGCCAAGAGCACACTGCAACTAATGAAAAACTGTTTTTT

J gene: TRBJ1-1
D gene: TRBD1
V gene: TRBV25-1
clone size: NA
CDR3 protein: CASSESGQINTEAFF
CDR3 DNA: TGTGCCAGCAGTGAATCGGGACAGATAAACACTGAAGCTTTCTTT

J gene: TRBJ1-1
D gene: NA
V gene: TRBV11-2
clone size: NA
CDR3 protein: CASSLDPATNTEAFF
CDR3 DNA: TGTGCCAGCAGCTTAGATCCCGCTACTAACACTGAAGCTTTCTTT

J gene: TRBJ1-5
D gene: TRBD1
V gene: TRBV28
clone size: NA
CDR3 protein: CASIQQGWGNQPQHF
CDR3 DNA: TGTGCCAGCATACAACAGGGGTGGGGCAATCAGCCCCAGCATTTT

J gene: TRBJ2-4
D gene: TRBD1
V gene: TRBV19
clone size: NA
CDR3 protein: CASRRDRGLGNIQYF
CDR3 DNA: TGTGCCAGTAGAAGGGACAGGGGGCTAGGAAACATTCAGTACTTC

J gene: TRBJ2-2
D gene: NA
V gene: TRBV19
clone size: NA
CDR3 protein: CASSPNRVRNTGELFF
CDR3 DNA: TGTGCCAGTAGTCCTAACAGGGTCAGAAACACCGGGGAGCTGTTTTTT

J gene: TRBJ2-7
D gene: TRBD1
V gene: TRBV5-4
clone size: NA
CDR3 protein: CASSPGTGAYEQYF
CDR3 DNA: TGTGCCAGCAGCCCGGGGACAGGGGCCTACGAGCAGTACTTC

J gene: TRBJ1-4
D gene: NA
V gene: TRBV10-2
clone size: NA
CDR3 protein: CASTTGSAEKLFF
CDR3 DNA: TGCGCCAGCACTACAGGGTCGGCTGAAAAACTGTTTTTT

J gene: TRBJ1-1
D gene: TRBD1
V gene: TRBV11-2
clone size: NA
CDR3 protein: CASSLSGGWNTEAFF
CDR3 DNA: TGTGCCAGCAGCTTATCAGGGGGATGGAACACTGAAGCTTTCTTT

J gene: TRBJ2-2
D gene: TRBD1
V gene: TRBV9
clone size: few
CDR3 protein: CASSVGTGNTGELFF
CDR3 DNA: TGTGCCAGCAGCGTAGGGACAGGGAACACCGGGGAGCTGTTTTTT

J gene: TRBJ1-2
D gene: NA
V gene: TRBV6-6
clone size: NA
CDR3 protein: CASSPKTEYAGNYGYTF
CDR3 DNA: TGTGCCAGCAGTCCGAAGACAGAGTACGCTGGGAACTATGGCTACACCTTC

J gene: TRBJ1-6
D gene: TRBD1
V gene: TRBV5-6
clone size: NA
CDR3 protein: CASSTTGALLHNSPLHF
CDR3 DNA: TGTGCCAGCAGCACCACAGGGGCCCTTTTACATAATTCACCCCTCCACTTT

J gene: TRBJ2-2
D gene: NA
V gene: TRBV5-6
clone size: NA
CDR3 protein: CASSLNTGELFF
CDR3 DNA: TGTGCCAGCAGCTTGAACACCGGGGAGCTGTTTTTT

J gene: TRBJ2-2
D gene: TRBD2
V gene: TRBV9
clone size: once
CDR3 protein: CASSAGGAGGIRNTGELFF
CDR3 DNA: TGTGCCAGCAGCGCCGGTGGGGCGGGGGGGATCCGAAACACCGGGGAGCTGTTTTTT

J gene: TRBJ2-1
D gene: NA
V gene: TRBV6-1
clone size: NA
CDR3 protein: CASSELLGNLFF
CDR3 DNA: TGTGCCAGCAGTGAATTATTGGGGAACTTGTTCTTC

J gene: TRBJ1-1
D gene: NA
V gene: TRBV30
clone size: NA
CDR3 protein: CAWRGLLGEAFF
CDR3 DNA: TGTGCCTGGAGGGGGCTACTGGGGGAAGCTTTCTTT

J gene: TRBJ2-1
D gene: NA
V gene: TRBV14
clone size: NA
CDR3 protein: CASSHRRGSASYNEQFF
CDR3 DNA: TGTGCCAGCAGCCATCGGAGGGGCAGCGCCTCCTACAATGAGCAGTTCTTC

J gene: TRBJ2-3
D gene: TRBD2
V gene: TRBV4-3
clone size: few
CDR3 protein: CASSQDLAGGPDTQYF
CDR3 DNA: TGCGCCAGCAGCCAAGACCTAGCGGGGGGGCCAGATACGCAGTATTTT

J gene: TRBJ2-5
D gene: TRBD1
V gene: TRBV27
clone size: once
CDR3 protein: CASRRGPQETQYF
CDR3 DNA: TGTGCCAGCCGAAGGGGGCCCCAAGAGACCCAGTACTTC

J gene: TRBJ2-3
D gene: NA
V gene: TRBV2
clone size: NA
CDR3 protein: CASSQGLMGTQYF
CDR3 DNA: TGTGCCAGCAGCCAGGGTTTGATGGGTACGCAGTATTTT

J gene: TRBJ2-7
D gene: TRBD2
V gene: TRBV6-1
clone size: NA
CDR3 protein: CASSEAVSGLVSYEQYF
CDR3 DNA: TGTGCCAGCAGTGAAGCAGTATCAGGACTAGTCTCCTACGAGCAGTACTTC

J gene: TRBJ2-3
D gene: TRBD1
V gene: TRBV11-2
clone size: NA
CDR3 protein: CASSRPGQGTTDTQYF
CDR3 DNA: TGTGCCAGCAGCAGACCGGGACAGGGAACCACAGATACGCAGTATTTT

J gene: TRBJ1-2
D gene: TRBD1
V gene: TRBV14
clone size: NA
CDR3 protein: CASSRQGYGYTF
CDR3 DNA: TGTGCCAGCTCCCGACAGGGGTATGGCTACACCTTC

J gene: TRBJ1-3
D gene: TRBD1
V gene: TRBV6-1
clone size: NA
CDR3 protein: CASSGGSGGPGNTIYF
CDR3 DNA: TGTGCCAGCAGTGGTGGATCAGGGGGCCCTGGAAACACCATATATTTT

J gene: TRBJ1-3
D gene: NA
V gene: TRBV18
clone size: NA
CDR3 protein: CASSPGGDYSGNTIYF
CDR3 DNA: TGTGCCAGCTCACCGGGAGGTGATTACTCTGGAAACACCATATATTTT

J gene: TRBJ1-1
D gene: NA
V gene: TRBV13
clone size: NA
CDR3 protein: CASSLVRGAGSSTEAFF
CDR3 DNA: TGTGCCAGCAGCTTAGTTCGGGGGGCAGGGTCGAGCACTGAAGCTTTCTTT

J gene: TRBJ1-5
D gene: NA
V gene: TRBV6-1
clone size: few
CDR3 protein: CASSETQGGNQPQHF
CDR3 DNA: TGTGCCAGCAGTGAGACACAGGGTGGCAATCAGCCCCAGCATTTT

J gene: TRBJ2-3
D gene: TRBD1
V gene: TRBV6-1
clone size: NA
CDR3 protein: CASSEDRGYTDTQYF
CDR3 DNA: TGTGCCAGCAGTGAAGACAGGGGGTACACAGATACGCAGTATTTT

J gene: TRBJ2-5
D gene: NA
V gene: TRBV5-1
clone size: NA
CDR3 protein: CASSLGTGTLQETQYF
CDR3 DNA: TGCGCCAGCAGCTTGGGTACCGGGACACTACAAGAGACCCAGTACTTC

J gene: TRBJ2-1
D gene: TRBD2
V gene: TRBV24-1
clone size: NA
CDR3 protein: CATSDTRGVRYNEQFF
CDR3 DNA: TGTGCCACCAGTGATACCCGGGGGGTTCGGTACAATGAGCAGTTCTTC

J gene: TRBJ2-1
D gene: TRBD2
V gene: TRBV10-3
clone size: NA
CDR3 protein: CAISAASGGSSYNEQFF
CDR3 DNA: TGTGCCATCAGTGCGGCTAGCGGGGGGAGCTCCTACAATGAGCAGTTCTTC

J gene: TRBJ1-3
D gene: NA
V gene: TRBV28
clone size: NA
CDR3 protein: CASFAAGNTIYF
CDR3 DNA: TGTGCCAGCTTTGCGGCTGGAAACACCATATATTTT

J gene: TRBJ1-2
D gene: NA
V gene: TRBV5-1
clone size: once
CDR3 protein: CASSLSDSAYGYTF
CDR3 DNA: TGCGCCAGCAGCTTAAGCGACTCAGCCTATGGCTACACCTTC

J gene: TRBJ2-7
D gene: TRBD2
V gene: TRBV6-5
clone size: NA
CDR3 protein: CASSPSGGLNEQYF
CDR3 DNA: TGTGCCAGCAGTCCTAGCGGGGGGCTGAACGAGCAGTACTTC

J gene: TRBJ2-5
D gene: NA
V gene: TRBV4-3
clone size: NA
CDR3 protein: CASSQNLYQETQYF
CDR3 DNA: TGCGCCAGCAGCCAAAATCTTTACCAAGAGACCCAGTACTTC

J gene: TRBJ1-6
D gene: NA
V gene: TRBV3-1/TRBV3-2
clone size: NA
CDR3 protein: CASSPREYSPLHF
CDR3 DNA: TGTGCCAGCAGCCCCCGTGAGTATTCACCCCTCCACTTT

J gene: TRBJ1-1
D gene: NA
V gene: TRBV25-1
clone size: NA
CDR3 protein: CASSGSGHGNTEAFF
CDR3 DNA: TGTGCCAGCAGTGGATCGGGACACGGTAACACTGAAGCTTTCTTT

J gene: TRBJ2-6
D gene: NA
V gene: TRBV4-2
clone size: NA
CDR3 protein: CASSQEERSPGANVLTF
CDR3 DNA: TGTGCCAGCAGCCAAGAAGAGAGGTCTCCTGGGGCCAACGTCCTGACTTTC

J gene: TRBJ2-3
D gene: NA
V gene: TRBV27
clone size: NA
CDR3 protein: CASSYRGWGTDTQYF
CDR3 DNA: TGTGCCAGCAGTTATCGAGGCTGGGGCACAGATACGCAGTATTTT

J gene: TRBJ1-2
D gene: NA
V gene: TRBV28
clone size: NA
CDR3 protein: CASSSRTQLAGYTF
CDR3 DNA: TGTGCCAGCAGTTCGAGGACACAATTGGCTGGCTACACCTTC

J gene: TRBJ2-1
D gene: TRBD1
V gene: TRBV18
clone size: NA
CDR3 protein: CASSPQGGQGARNEQFF
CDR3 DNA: TGTGCCAGCTCACCACAGGGTGGGCAGGGGGCGCGAAATGAGCAGTTCTTC

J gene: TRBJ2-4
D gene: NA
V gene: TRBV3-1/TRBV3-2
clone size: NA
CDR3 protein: CASSQGWGETGLAKNIQYF
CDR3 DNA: TGTGCCAGCAGCCAAGGATGGGGGGAGACCGGCTTGGCCAAAAACATTCAGTACTTC

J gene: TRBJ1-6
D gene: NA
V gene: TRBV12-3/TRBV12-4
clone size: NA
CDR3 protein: CASSPWGSPLHF
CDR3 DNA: TGTGCCAGCAGTCCTTGGGGTTCACCCCTCCACTTT

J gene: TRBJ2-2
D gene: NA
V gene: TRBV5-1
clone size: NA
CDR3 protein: CATPSNTGELFF
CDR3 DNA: TGCGCCACCCCGTCGAACACCGGGGAGCTGTTTTTT

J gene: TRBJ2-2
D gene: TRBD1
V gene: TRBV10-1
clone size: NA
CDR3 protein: CASSALRFYGQGASWNTGELFF
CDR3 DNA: TGCGCCAGCAGTGCTCTTCGCTTTTACGGACAGGGGGCGTCATGGAACACCGGGGAGCTGTTTTTT

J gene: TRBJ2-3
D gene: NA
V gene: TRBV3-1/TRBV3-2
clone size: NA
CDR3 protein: CASSQDPHTQYF
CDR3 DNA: TGTGCCAGCAGCCAAGATCCCCATACGCAGTATTTT

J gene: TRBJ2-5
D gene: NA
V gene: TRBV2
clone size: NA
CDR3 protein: CASSEVGETQYF
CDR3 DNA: TGTGCCAGCAGTGAAGTGGGAGAGACCCAGTACTTC

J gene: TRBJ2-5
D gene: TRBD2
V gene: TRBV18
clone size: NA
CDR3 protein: CASSPRIAGGAQETQYF
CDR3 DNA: TGTGCCAGCTCACCAAGGATAGCGGGGGGGGCCCAAGAGACCCAGTACTTC

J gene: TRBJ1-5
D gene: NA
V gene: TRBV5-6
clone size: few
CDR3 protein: CASSLTRQKQQPQHF
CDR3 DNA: TGTGCCAGCAGCCTAACCAGACAGAAACAACAGCCCCAGCATTTT

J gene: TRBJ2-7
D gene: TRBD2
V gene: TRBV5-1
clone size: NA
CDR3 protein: CASSETSGGVTFEQYF
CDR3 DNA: TGCGCCAGCAGCGAAACTAGCGGGGGGGTTACATTTGAGCAGTACTTC

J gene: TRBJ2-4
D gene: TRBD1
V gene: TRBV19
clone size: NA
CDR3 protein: CASTPGTENIQYF
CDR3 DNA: TGTGCCAGTACCCCAGGGACAGAAAACATTCAGTACTTC

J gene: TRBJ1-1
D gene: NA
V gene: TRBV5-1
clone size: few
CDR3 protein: CASSLGGNTEAFF
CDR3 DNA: TGCGCCAGCAGCTTGGGCGGTAACACTGAAGCTTTCTTT